A single sample is the source of the 27 T cell receptor beta chains below, sequenced in a study of blood T cell repertoires in COVID-19. Using immunoSEQ multiplex PCR, the repertoire was profiled, and TCRdb retains in-frame clones only, with some absent. Counted here are 65,000 to 90,000 clones, roughly 91% occurring once; the ten biggest clones make up about 11%. The sample consisted of peripheral blood. Every receptor here comes from a woman between 18 and 29 years old with acute or convalescent COVID-19.

The rearrangement uses TRBV30 and TRBJ2-5, with D perhaps TRBD2 (5 bases). CDR1 and CDR2 (germline): GTSNPN, SVGIG (reference sequence). V shed 1 base and J shed 0 bases, with 9 bases lying between them. The CDR3 is 14 residues long. The CDR3 region has the DNA TGTGCCTGGAGTGATAAGGACTACCAAGAGACCCAGTACTTC. Amino acid sequence: CAWSDKDYQETQYF.

With respect to this clone: The sample carries other DNA sequences with the same CDR3. The chain recombines TRBV28 with TRBJ2-3; the match to TRBD2 covers 8 bases. Unmatched junction bases numbered 11, after V lost 11 bases and J lost 4 bases. The CDR3 spans 14 residues. Germline V gives CDR1 MDHEN, CDR2 SYDVKM. The CDR3 DNA reads TGTGCCCCGGGTCGGGGGGGGCGGGCAGATACGCAGTATTTT. Protein product: CAPGRGGRADTQYF.

The genes are TRBV23-1 and TRBJ1-2, with no clear D. TRBV23-1 counts as an open reading frame of uncertain function. CDR3 length: 11 amino acids. V lost 0 bases to trimming and J lost 10 bases, with 6 bases between them. In DNA form, the CDR3 reads TGCGCCAGCAGTCAATCGCAGGCCTACACCTTC. The encoded protein is CASSQSQAYTF.

As concerns this clone: A read error may account for a junction end that differs from germline. This rearrangement joins TRBV27 to TRBJ2-7; the D gene is possibly TRBD2 (7 bases). CDR3 length equals 17 residues. Germline V CDR1 and CDR2: MNHEY, SMNVEV (reference sequence). The CDR3 reads CASAEAGTAGAVYGQYF. The CDR3, as DNA: TGTGCCAGCGCGGAAGCAGGGACTGCGGGGGCTGTCTACGGGCAGTACTTC.

This chain connects TRBV21-1 to TRBJ1-2; the table gives TRBD1 as D, unverified against the DNA. TRBV21-1 is classified as a pseudogene. The length of the CDR3 is 16 residues. This CDR3 reads CASSIHRAKANYGYTF. DNA of the CDR3: TGTGCCAGCAGCATTCACAGGGCTAAGGCTAACTATGGCTACACCTTC.

The chain is built from TRBV5-6 and TRBJ1-6; D is possibly TRBD1 (5 bases). CDR1 SGHDT and CDR2 YYEEEE come from the germline V gene. The CDR3 is 15 amino acids. Trimming removed 0 bases from V and 7 bases from J, with 11 bases in between. CDR3 sequence reads: CASSLGPRANSPLHF. Here the CDR3 DNA reads TGTGCCAGCAGCTTGGGGCCCAGGGCAAATTCACCCCTCCACTTT.

V and J are TRBV12-3 or TRBV12-4 and TRBJ1-1; D gene ambiguous. CDR3 length equals 12 residues. V dropped 6 bases and J dropped 7 bases, with 12 bases sitting between them. The CDR3 loop reads CASSEILREAFF. In DNA, the CDR3 is TGTGCCAGCAGCGAGATACTGCGTGAAGCTTTCTTT.

The genes are TRBV28 and TRBJ1-5, with a tentative D call TRBD1 (6 bases). Trimming stripped 4 bases from V and 6 bases from J, with 16 bases between. This CDR3 has 15 residues. CDR1 MDHEN and CDR2 SYDVKM come from the germline V gene. The CDR3 DNA reads as TGTGCCAGCAGTTCCGGGACAAGATTAAGTCAGCCCCAGCATTTT. Protein product: CASSSGTRLSQPQHF. Using reference TRBV28 and TRBJ1-5 for the parts outside the CDR3, the full variable domain is DVKVTQSSRYLVKRTGEKVFLECVQDMDHENMFWYRQDPGLGLRLIYFSYDVKMKEKGDIPEGYSVSREKKERFSLILESASTNQTSMYLCASSSGTRLSQPQHFGDGTRLSIL.

The J gene is TRBJ2-5, the V gene TRBV15; the D gene is possibly TRBD1 (6 bases). Germline CDR1 reads LNHNV; CDR2 reads YYDKDF (reference sequence). V was shortened by 8 bases and J by 2 bases, with 15 bases between the two germline ends. The CDR3 spans 14 residues. CDR3 DNA sequence: TGTGCCACCGGAACCACAGGGTTTCAAGAGACCCAGTACTTC. Protein product: CATGTTGFQETQYF.

The chain joins TRBV7-2 to TRBJ2-3; 12 nucleotides align to TRBD2. Germline V gives CDR1 SGHTA, CDR2 FQGNSA. V lost 1 base to trimming and J lost 5 bases; unmatched junction nucleotides: 10. The CDR3 runs to 18 residues. The CDR3 DNA follows: TGTGCCAGCAGCTTAGGGTGGCTAGCGGGAGGGGTTGGAGATACGCAGTATTTT. Protein: CASSLGWLAGGVGDTQYF.

This chain connects TRBV7-2 to TRBJ2-1; TRBD2 might be the D (6 bases). The CDR3 length is 16 residues. Germline V lookup: CDR1 SGHTA, CDR2 FQGNSA. The V gene lost 1 base and the J gene lost 0 bases, with 10 bases spanning the gap. CDR3 coding DNA: TGTGCCAGCAGCTTAGACCCAGCGGGCTCCTACAATGAGCAGTTCTTC. It is translated as CASSLDPAGSYNEQFF. Full variable domain (rest looked up from reference TRBV7-2 and TRBJ2-1): GAGVSQSPSNKVTEKGKDVELRCDPISGHTALYWYRQSLGQGLEFLIYFQGNSAPDKSGLPSDRFSAERTGGSVSTLTIQRTQQEDSAVYLCASSLDPAGSYNEQFFGPGTRLTVL.

The DNA for the CDR3 is TGTGCCAGCAGTCCACGGGGACAAGGTGGATCACCCCTCCACTTT. It codes for CASSPRGQGGSPLHF. The V gene is TRBV28, the J gene TRBJ1-6; possible D gene TRBD1, 6 bases. The CDR3 is made up of 15 amino acids. Germline assignment: CDR1 MDHEN and CDR2 SYDVKM. Trimming took off 5 bases at V and 10 bases at J, with 18 bases between the two ends.

The rearrangement uses TRBV6-5 and TRBJ1-5; no reliable D call. V was clipped by 7 bases and J by 2 bases, with 18 bases between them. The CDR3 runs 16 residues. Germline V gene lookup returns CDR1 MNHEY and CDR2 SVGAGI. The CDR3 is CASIYSTQSGNQPQHF. In DNA, the CDR3 is TGTGCCAGCATTTATTCGACTCAGTCGGGCAATCAGCCCCAGCATTTT.

J is TRBJ1-4 and V is TRBV29-1, with D perhaps TRBD1 (5 bases). Deletions cut 5 bases from V and 8 bases from J, with 12 bases between. The CDR3 spans 12 residues. Germline V gives CDR1 SQVTM, CDR2 ANQGSEA. CDR3 nucleotides: TGCAGCGTTACGGCTACAGGAGAAAAACTGTTTTTT. Translation: CSVTATGEKLFF.

V usage is TRBV3-1 (or the pseudogene TRBV3-2) and J usage is TRBJ2-2; D not certain. The V gene's germline CDR1 is LGHDT and CDR2 YNNKEL (reference sequence). The length of the CDR3 is 16 residues. The V end was cut by 3 bases, the J end by 5 bases, with 16 bases between. The CDR3 nucleotides read TGTGCCAGCAGCCATCGATTGCGCGGTGAGACCGGGGAGCTGTTTTTT. Its translation is CASSHRLRGETGELFF.

The chain links TRBV10-3 to TRBJ1-4, with TRBD1 matching over 8 bases. The CDR3 consists of 17 residues. Germline CDR1 reads ENHRY; CDR2 reads SYGVKD. J lost 4 bases, V lost 2 bases, and 9 bases had no gene match. This CDR3 reads CAISESPQGAVNEKLFF. Here the CDR3 DNA reads TGTGCCATCAGTGAGAGTCCGCAGGGGGCTGTTAATGAAAAACTGTTTTTT.

The genes are TRBV29-1 and TRBJ1-1, with unresolved D. Germline CDR1 is SQVTM and CDR2 is ANQGSEA. The CDR3 runs to 13 residues. The germline V and J ends were trimmed by 0 bases and 1 base, with 6 bases remaining between them. The CDR3 DNA follows: TGCAGCGTTGAAGATGGAGAGAACACTGAAGCTTTCTTT. Protein: CSVEDGENTEAFF.

The chain is built from TRBV5-6 and TRBJ1-1, with unresolved D. The CDR3 spans 13 residues. With 4 bases removed from V and 0 bases from J, the gap between germline ends came to 7 bases. Germline lookup yields CDR1 SGHDT and CDR2 YYEEEE. CDR3 region: CASSPQMNTEAFF. The CDR3 nucleotides read TGTGCCAGCAGCCCGCAGATGAACACTGAAGCTTTCTTT.

This clone was recorded once. The rearrangement links TRBV7-9 to TRBJ2-1, with 8 bases that match TRBD2. Germline loops: CDR1 SEHNR, CDR2 FQNEAQ (reference sequence). V lost 2 bases, J lost 6 bases, and 9 bases stayed unmatched. This CDR3 is built from 16 residues. CDR3 region: CASSLYGREASNEQFF. CDR3 nucleotides: TGTGCCAGCAGCTTATATGGGCGGGAGGCCAGCAATGAGCAGTTCTTC.

The chain has TRBV12-3 or TRBV12-4 and TRBJ1-1, with TRBD1 matching over 7 bases. V lost 6 bases to trimming and J lost 7 bases; unmatched junction nucleotides: 8. CDR3 length: 13 amino acids. The CDR3 DNA reads TGTGCCAGCAGCGCACAGGGGAAGGGTGAAGCTTTCTTT. This codes for CASSAQGKGEAFF.

This chain joins TRBV7-8 and TRBJ2-1; the match to TRBD2 covers 7 bases. The V and J ends lost 1 base and 2 bases, in that order; junction bases with no gene match: 2. CDR1 is SGHVS and CDR2 is FQNEAQ in the germline V gene. This CDR3 has 15 residues. CDR3 protein: CASSLGTSAYNEQFF. The CDR3 bases are TGTGCCAGCAGCTTAGGTACTAGCGCCTACAATGAGCAGTTCTTC.

The chain recombines TRBV27 with TRBJ2-5; 12 bases are a match to TRBD2. The CDR3 covers 13 residues. From germline, CDR1 is MNHEY and CDR2 SMNVEV (reference sequence). The V gene end was trimmed by 6 bases and the J gene end by 5 bases; junction bases not matched to a gene: 1. CDR3 amino acids: CASRLAGGETQYF. CDR3 DNA: TGTGCCAGCAGACTAGCGGGAGGCGAGACCCAGTACTTC.

J is TRBJ2-7 and V is TRBV19; D is unresolved. Germline V gene sequence: CDR1 LNHDA, CDR2 SQIVND (reference sequence). The V gene lost 3 bases and the J gene lost 3 bases, with 12 bases spanning the gap. This CDR3 contains 14 residues. CDR3 residues: CASSIDGQNYEQYF. In DNA, the CDR3 is TGTGCCAGTAGTATCGATGGGCAGAACTACGAGCAGTACTTC.

This chain joins TRBV10-1 and TRBJ2-1; a possible D gene is TRBD1 (6 bases). This CDR3 has 17 residues. Trimming took off 0 bases at V and 0 bases at J, with 12 bases between the two ends. Germline V gene data show CDR1 as WNHNN and CDR2 as SYGVQD (reference sequence). This CDR3 is CASSESQSDSSYNEQFF. The CDR3, as DNA: TGCGCCAGCAGTGAGTCTCAGTCGGACAGCTCCTACAATGAGCAGTTCTTC.

The rearrangement links TRBV6-2 or TRBV6-3 to TRBJ2-1; D might be TRBD2 (5 bases). The V gene's germline CDR1 is MNHEY and CDR2 SVGEGT. The CDR3 covers 14 residues. The ends were cut back, 0 bases at V and 4 bases at J, with 7 bases in the middle. CDR3 sequence: CASSYSTGYNEQFF. Written as DNA, the CDR3 is TGTGCCAGCAGTTACTCGACGGGGTACAATGAGCAGTTCTTC.

The chain has TRBV6-5 and TRBJ1-4; 8 nucleotides line up with TRBD1. After removal of 6 bases from V and 8 bases from J, the junction contained 5 bases not matched to a gene. Looked up from germline, CDR1 is MNHEY and CDR2 is SVGAGI. CDR3 size: 13 residues. The CDR3 is CASSQGQEEKLFF. DNA of the CDR3: TGTGCCAGCAGCCAGGGACAGGAGGAAAAACTGTTTTTT.

A few counts support this clone. This chain uses TRBV6-1 with TRBJ1-2; the D gene is possibly TRBD1 (6 bases). V was shortened by 0 bases and J by 4 bases, with 15 bases between the two germline ends. Germline CDR1 reads MNHNS; CDR2 reads SASEGT. This CDR3 region has 16 residues. CDR3 sequence: CASSEADRNPIYGYTF. CDR3 in DNA: TGTGCCAGCAGTGAAGCGGACAGAAACCCGATCTATGGCTACACCTTC.